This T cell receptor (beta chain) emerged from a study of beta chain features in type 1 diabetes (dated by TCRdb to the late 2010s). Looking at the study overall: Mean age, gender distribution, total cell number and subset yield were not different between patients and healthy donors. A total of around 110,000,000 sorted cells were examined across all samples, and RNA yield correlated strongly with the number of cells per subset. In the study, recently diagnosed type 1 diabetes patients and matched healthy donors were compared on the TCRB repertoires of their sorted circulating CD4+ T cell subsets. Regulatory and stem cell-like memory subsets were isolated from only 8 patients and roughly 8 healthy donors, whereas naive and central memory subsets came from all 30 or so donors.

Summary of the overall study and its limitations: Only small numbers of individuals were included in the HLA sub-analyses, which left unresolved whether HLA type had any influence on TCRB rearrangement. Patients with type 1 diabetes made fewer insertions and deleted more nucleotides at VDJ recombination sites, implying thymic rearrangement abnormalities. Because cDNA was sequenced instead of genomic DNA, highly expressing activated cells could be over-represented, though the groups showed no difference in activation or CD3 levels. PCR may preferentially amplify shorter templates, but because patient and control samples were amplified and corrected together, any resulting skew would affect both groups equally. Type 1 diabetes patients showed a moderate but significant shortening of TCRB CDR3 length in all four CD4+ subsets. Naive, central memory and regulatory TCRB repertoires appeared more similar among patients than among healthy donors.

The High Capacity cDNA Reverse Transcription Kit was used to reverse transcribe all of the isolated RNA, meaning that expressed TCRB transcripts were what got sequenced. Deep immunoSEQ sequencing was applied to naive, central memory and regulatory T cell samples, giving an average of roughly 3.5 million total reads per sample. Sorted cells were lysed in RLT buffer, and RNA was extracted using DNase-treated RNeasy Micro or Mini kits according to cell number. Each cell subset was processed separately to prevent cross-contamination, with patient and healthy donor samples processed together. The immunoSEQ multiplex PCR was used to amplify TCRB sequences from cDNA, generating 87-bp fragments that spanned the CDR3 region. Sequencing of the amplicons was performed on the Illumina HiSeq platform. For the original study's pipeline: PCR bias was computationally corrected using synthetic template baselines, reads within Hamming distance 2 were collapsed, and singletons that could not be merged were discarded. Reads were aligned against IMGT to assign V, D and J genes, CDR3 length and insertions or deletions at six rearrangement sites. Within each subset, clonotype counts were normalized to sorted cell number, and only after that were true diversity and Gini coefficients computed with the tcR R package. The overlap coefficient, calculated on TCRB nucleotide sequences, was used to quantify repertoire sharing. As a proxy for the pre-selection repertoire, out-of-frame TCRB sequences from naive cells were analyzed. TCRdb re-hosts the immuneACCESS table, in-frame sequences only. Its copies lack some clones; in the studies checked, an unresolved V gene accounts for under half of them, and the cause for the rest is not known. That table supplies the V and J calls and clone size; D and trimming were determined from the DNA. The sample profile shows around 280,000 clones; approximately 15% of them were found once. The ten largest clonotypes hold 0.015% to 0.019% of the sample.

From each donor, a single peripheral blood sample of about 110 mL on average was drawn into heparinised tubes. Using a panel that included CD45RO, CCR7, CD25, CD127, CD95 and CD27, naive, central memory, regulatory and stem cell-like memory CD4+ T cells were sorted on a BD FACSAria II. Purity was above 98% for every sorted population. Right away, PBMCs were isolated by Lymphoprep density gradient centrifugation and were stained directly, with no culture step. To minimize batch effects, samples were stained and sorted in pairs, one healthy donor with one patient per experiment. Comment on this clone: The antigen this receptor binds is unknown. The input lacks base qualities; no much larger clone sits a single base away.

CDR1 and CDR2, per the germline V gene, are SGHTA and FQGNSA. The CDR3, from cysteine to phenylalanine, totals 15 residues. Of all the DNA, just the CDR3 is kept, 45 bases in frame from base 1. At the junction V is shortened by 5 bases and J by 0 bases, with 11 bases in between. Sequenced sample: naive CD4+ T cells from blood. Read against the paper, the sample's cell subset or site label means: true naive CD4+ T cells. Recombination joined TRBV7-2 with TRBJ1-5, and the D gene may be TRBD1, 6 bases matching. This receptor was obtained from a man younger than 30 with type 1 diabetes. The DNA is TGTGCCAGCAGCACGACAGGCCATAGCAATCAGCCCCAGCATTTT. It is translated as CASSTTGHSNQPQHF.